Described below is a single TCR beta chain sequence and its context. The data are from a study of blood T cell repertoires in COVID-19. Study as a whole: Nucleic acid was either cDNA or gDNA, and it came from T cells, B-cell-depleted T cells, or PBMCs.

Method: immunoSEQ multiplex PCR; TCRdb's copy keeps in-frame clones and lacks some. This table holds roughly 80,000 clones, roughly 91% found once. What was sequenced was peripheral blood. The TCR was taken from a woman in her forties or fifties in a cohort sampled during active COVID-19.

The CDR3 DNA sequence: TGCAGCGTTGTTCAGGGGGCAGGAGGCAATCAGCCCCAGCATTTT. The encoded protein is CSVVQGAGGNQPQHF. The rearrangement links TRBV29-1 to TRBJ1-5; 8 bases fit TRBD1. CDR3 size: 15 residues. Germline CDR1 is SQVTM and CDR2 is ANQGSEA. The junction had 7 bases not matched to a gene; V was cut back by 4 bases and J by 2 bases.